Shown below are 6 T cell receptor beta chains from a single sample sequenced in a study of cytomegalovirus exposure and HLA in healthy donors. A multiplex PCR was run with 60 Vbeta primers and 13 Jbeta primers. Method: immunoSEQ multiplex PCR; TCRdb's copy keeps in-frame clones and lacks some. The sample yields over 120,000 clones, around four fifths seen once. The sample comprised PBMCs. The receptors derive from a man younger than 45 in good health and CMV-seropositive.

This chain links TRBV4-1 with TRBJ1-2; 12 bases align to TRBD1. Germline values: CDR1 MGHRA, CDR2 YSYEKL. The CDR3 extends over 14 amino acids. V gave up 4 bases and J gave up 6 bases; unmatched junction bases: 3. CDR3 protein: CASSPGTGGDGYTF. As DNA, the CDR3 is TGCGCCAGCAGCCCTGGGACAGGGGGCGATGGCTACACCTTC.

The V gene is TRBV7-6, the J gene TRBJ1-3, with D unresolved. CDR1 and CDR2 from the germline V gene are SGHVS and FNYEAQ. The CDR3 is 15 amino acids. V dropped 0 bases and J dropped 4 bases, with 10 bases sitting between them. The CDR3 is CASSLALDSGNTIYF. DNA for the CDR3: TGTGCCAGCAGCTTAGCGCTGGACTCCGGAAACACCATATATTTT.

The V call is TRBV4-2, the J call TRBJ1-5; possible D gene TRBD1, 6 bases. The ends were cut back, 0 bases at V and 3 bases at J, with 12 bases in the middle. This CDR3 is 16 amino acids long. From germline, CDR1 is LGHNA and CDR2 YNFKEQ. The CDR3 DNA follows: TGTGCCAGCAGCCAAGATACTGGGGGCGACAATCAGCCCCAGCATTTT. It translates to CASSQDTGGDNQPQHF.

This chain uses TRBV6-5 with TRBJ2-5; TRBD2 might be the D (6 bases). The CDR3 runs 13 residues. V dropped 6 bases and J dropped 2 bases, with 10 bases sitting between them. CDR1 is MNHEY, CDR2 SVGAGI, per germline. CDR3 coding DNA: TGTGCCAGCAGGGAAGGAGGGCAAGAGACCCAGTACTTC. Its translation is CASREGGQETQYF.

The CDR3 DNA reads TGTGCCAGCAGTGAAGGACTAGCGGGGTTCAATGAGCAGTTCTTC. It specifies CASSEGLAGFNEQFF. The chain links TRBV6-1 to TRBJ2-1, with 11 bases identical to TRBD2. CDR3 size: 15 residues. Trimming removed 1 base from V and 6 bases from J; junction bases left unmatched: 2. From germline, CDR1 is MNHNS and CDR2 SASEGT.

The chain combines TRBV9 with TRBJ2-3; D is possibly TRBD2 (5 bases). The CDR3 runs to 15 residues. Germline V gene lookup returns CDR1 SGDLS and CDR2 YYNGEE. V was cut by 4 bases and J by 2 bases, with 14 bases left in between. The CDR3 sequence is CASSLDYSPTDTQYF. CDR3 nucleotide sequence: TGTGCCAGCAGCCTCGACTATTCACCCACAGATACGCAGTATTTT.